Listed here are 20 T cell receptor beta chains from one sample, sequenced in a study of beta chain features in type 1 diabetes. The authors reverse transcribed all of the isolated RNA, so sequencing captured expressed TCRB transcripts. Sequenced by immunoSEQ multiplex PCR; TCRdb stores in-frame clones only, minus some. The sample contains about 930,000 clones, about a sixth of which appear only once. The sequenced sample consisted of naive CD4+ T cells from blood. The receptor set was obtained from a woman aged 18 to 35 in good health.

The rearrangement links TRBV7-9 to TRBJ2-7; tentatively, D is TRBD1 (5 bases). Trimming pared 6 bases from V and 6 bases from J, leaving 15 bases between. Germline CDR1 and CDR2: SEHNR and FQNEAQ (reference sequence). The length of the CDR3 is 13 residues. The CDR3 region is CASSPQGFGEQYF. The CDR3 coding sequence is TGTGCCAGCAGTCCTCAGGGATTCGGCGAGCAGTACTTC.

This chain links TRBV2 with TRBJ2-5; TRBD2 aligns across 14 bases. The germline V gene has CDR1 SNHLY and CDR2 FYNNEI. J was trimmed by 5 bases and V by 7 bases; bases with no gene match: 3. The CDR3 length is 14 residues. CDR3 in amino acids: CASTRTSGRETQYF. CDR3 nucleotide sequence: TGTGCCAGCACTCGGACTAGCGGGAGGGAGACCCAGTACTTC. The complete variable domain, with remaining parts taken from reference TRBV2 and TRBJ2-5, reads EPEVTQTPSHQVTQMGQEVILRCVPISNHLYFYWYRQILGQKVEFLVSFYNNEISEKSEIFDDQFSVERPDGSNFTLKIRSTKLEDSAMYFCASTRTSGRETQYFGPGTRLLVL.

The chain uses TRBV28 and TRBJ2-7; D perhaps matches TRBD1 (6 bases). From germline, CDR1 is MDHEN and CDR2 SYDVKM. The V gene lost 8 bases and the J gene lost 1 base, with 12 bases spanning the gap. This CDR3 is built from 13 residues. The CDR3 region has the DNA TGTGCCAGCCTAGGACAGACGTCCTACGAGCAGTACTTC. Translated: CASLGQTSYEQYF.

The V call is TRBV7-2, the J call TRBJ2-5; 10 bases are shared with TRBD2. CDR3 length equals 14 residues. After removal of 7 bases from V and 4 bases from J, the junction contained 6 bases not matched to a gene. Germline V gene sequence: CDR1 SGHTA, CDR2 FQGNSA. In DNA, the CDR3 is TGTGCCAGCACCCTAGCGGGAGTGGGAGAGACCCAGTACTTC. Protein: CASTLAGVGETQYF.

The chain has TRBV15 and TRBJ2-7; 16 bases match TRBD2. Germline V gives CDR1 LNHNV, CDR2 YYDKDF (reference sequence). J lost 7 bases, V lost 4 bases, and 10 bases had no gene match. This CDR3 spans 17 amino acids. As DNA, the CDR3 is TGTGCCACCAGCAAAACCGGGACTAGCGGGAGGGCCCGGGAGCAGTACTTC. It codes for CATSKTGTSGRAREQYF.

The V gene is TRBV11-2, the J gene TRBJ2-5; D is unresolved. Trimming shortened V by 7 bases and J by 4 bases, and 31 bases separated the two germline ends. There are 19 residues in the CDR3. From germline, CDR1 is SGHAT and CDR2 FQNNGV. CDR3 sequence: CASMQQASFASRRGETQYF. The CDR3 coding sequence is TGTGCCAGCATGCAACAAGCTTCTTTTGCGTCTAGGCGAGGAGAGACCCAGTACTTC.

V usage is TRBV9 and J usage is TRBJ2-5, with TRBD2 matching 10 bases. Per germline, CDR1 SGDLS and CDR2 YYNGEE. J lost 7 bases, V lost 0 bases, and 6 bases had no gene match. CDR3 length: 15 residues. CDR3 nucleotides: TGTGCCAGCAGCGTAGGGACTAGCGGCTCTTTGACCCAGTACTTC. Translating it yields CASSVGTSGSLTQYF.

This chain links TRBV27 with TRBJ2-2; a weak D match, TRBD2 (6 bases). Trimming removed 3 bases at V and 0 bases at J, with 11 bases between. The V gene's germline CDR1 is MNHEY and CDR2 SMNVEV (reference sequence). The CDR3 consists of 16 residues. The CDR3: CASSFGGPANTGELFF. The CDR3 nucleotides are TGTGCCAGCAGTTTCGGGGGTCCCGCGAACACCGGGGAGCTGTTTTTT.

The rearrangement links TRBV13 to TRBJ2-5, with D perhaps TRBD1 (6 bases). CDR1 and CDR2 (germline): PRHDT, FYEKMQ (reference sequence). V gave up 2 bases and J gave up 4 bases, with 14 bases separating them. The CDR3 totals 15 residues. The CDR3 reads CASSLKFGGGETQYF. CDR3 sequence (DNA): TGTGCCAGCAGCTTAAAGTTTGGGGGCGGAGAGACCCAGTACTTC.

This chain joins TRBV10-1 and TRBJ2-2; no clear D gene. Germline CDR1 and CDR2: WNHNN and SYGVQD (reference sequence). The CDR3 loop spans 12 amino acids. V shed 2 bases and J shed 2 bases, with 0 bases lying between them. The CDR3 DNA sequence: TGCGCCAGCAGTGAGAACACCGGGGAGCTGTTTTTT. Translating gives CASSENTGELFF.

This clone came up a few times. The chain carries TRBV28 and TRBJ2-7; D unclear. The CDR3 has 14 residues. V dropped 5 bases and J dropped 5 bases, with 16 bases sitting between them. Germline values: CDR1 MDHEN, CDR2 SYDVKM. The CDR3: CASSPKRPWHEQYF. The CDR3 DNA follows: TGTGCCAGCAGTCCCAAAAGGCCGTGGCACGAGCAGTACTTC.

The rearrangement uses TRBV27 and TRBJ2-7; 8 bases map to TRBD1. The CDR3 runs 14 residues. Germline V lookup: CDR1 MNHEY, CDR2 SMNVEV (reference sequence). Germline trimming cut 6 bases from V and 0 bases from J; bases unmatched to any gene: 4. The CDR3 reads CASRDRVGSYEQYF. Here the CDR3 DNA reads TGTGCCAGCAGGGACAGGGTGGGCTCCTACGAGCAGTACTTC.

V is TRBV9 and J is TRBJ2-7; 11 bases match TRBD2. V gave up 4 bases and J gave up 7 bases; unmatched junction bases: 10. The CDR3 has 15 amino acids. Germline V lookup: CDR1 SGDLS, CDR2 YYNGEE. CDR3 in amino acids: CASSPGLAGFREQYF. In DNA, the CDR3 is TGTGCCAGCAGCCCAGGACTAGCGGGTTTCCGAGAGCAGTACTTC.

This clone was counted only a few times. J is TRBJ2-7 and V is TRBV7-9; 13 positions agree with TRBD2. Germline V gene sequence: CDR1 SEHNR, CDR2 FQNEAQ (reference sequence). The CDR3 is 15 residues long. The V and J ends lost 5 bases and 3 bases, in that order; junction bases with no gene match: 4. DNA for the CDR3: TGTGCCAGCAGCACGAGGACTAGCGGGAGCTACGAGCAGTACTTC. It specifies CASSTRTSGSYEQYF.

The table lists this clone with a few counts. CDR3 in DNA: TGTGCCAGCAGCAAAAGCAGAAGGGGGGAAAAACTGTTTTTT. Residues: CASSKSRRGEKLFF. The chain has TRBV7-9 and TRBJ1-4; D is perhaps TRBD1 (6 bases). Trimming removed 5 bases at V and 8 bases at J, with 15 bases between. The germline V gene has CDR1 SEHNR and CDR2 FQNEAQ (reference sequence). The CDR3 runs to 14 residues.

The V call is TRBV27, the J call TRBJ1-2, with 7 bases matching TRBD1. The CDR3 length is 14 residues. V lost 0 bases and J lost 7; bases outside the gene matches: 5. From germline, CDR1 is MNHEY and CDR2 SMNVEV (reference sequence). CDR3 loop: CASSLSRDSGGYTF. CDR3 sequence (DNA): TGTGCCAGCAGTTTATCAAGGGACAGCGGTGGCTACACCTTC.

A few counts support this clone. The chain is built from TRBV7-8 and TRBJ2-2, with TRBD2 matching 7 bases. Trimming removed 5 bases from V and 6 bases from J; junction bases left unmatched: 18. CDR3 size: 18 residues. Germline V gives CDR1 SGHVS, CDR2 FQNEAQ. The CDR3 nucleotides read TGTGCCAGCAGCCCCAGATCCCGACTAGCCCAGGCGGCCGGGGAGCTGTTTTTT. It specifies CASSPRSRLAQAAGELFF.

This clone showed up just a few times. The V gene is TRBV11-3, the J gene TRBJ2-3, with D perhaps matching TRBD1 (5 bases). The CDR3 runs 17 residues. Trimming stripped 0 bases from V and 2 bases from J, with 15 bases between. The V gene's germline CDR1 is SGHNT and CDR2 YENEEA. The CDR3 region has the DNA TGTGCCAGCAGCTTAGACCGAACAGGCTCACCCACAGATACGCAGTATTTT. Amino acids: CASSLDRTGSPTDTQYF.

The V call is TRBV25-1, the J call TRBJ1-4; D is undetermined. The CDR3 has 14 amino acids. From germline, CDR1 is MGHDK and CDR2 SYGVNS. The V end was cut by 5 bases, the J end by 8 bases, with 15 bases between. The CDR3 loop reads CASSPVGYGEKLFF. For the CDR3, the DNA is TGTGCCAGCAGTCCAGTGGGGTATGGGGAAAAACTGTTTTTT.

This clone has a handful of counts. The V and J genes are TRBV7-2 and TRBJ1-5, with D unresolved. The CDR3 totals 15 residues. Looked up from germline, CDR1 is SGHTA and CDR2 is FQGNSA. Trimming removed 2 bases at V and 3 bases at J, with 11 bases between. CDR3 nucleotides: TGTGCCAGCAGCTTATTTGGGGAACTCAATCAGCCCCAGCATTTT. The encoded protein is CASSLFGELNQPQHF.